Listed below are T cell receptor beta chains from one sample, sequenced in a study of regulatory T cells in long-lasting Graves disease. In TCRdb, the multiplex PCR reads were re-called with MiXCR into one record per CDR3 protein. Here the sample spans some 370,000 distinct CDR3 sequences, less than 25% being singletons. The source material was peripheral blood mononuclear cells (PBMCs), sampled when the disease was refractory, from a patient treated with antithyroid drugs. The receptors shown here come from a female donor with Graves disease. The CDR3 runs from the conserved cysteine through the conserved F or W. D genes are given only for firm matches. Only some rows state a clone size, as once, few, many or a class for expanded clones.

D,J,length,size,V,DNA,CDR3
-,TRBJ2-7,13,few,TRBV3-1,TGTGCCAGCTCCCAAGGCGGGACCTACGAGCAGTACTTC,CASSQGGTYEQYF
-,TRBJ1-1,13,-,TRBV6-1,TGTGCCAGCAGGGAACAAATGAACACTGAAGCTTTCTTT,CASREQMNTEAFF
-,TRBJ2-7,14,-,TRBV6-2/TRBV6-3,TGTGCCAGCAGGAGGGGGGCAGGGGGGATCGAGCAGTACTTC,CASRRGAGGIEQYF
-,TRBJ1-5,13,-,TRBV6-9,TGTGCCAGCAGTTACGGGCGGGATCAGCCCCAGCATTTT,CASSYGRDQPQHF
TRBD1,TRBJ2-1,17,-,TRBV27,TGTGCCAGCAGCAAGTTTGGGGACAGAAGCTCCTACAATGAGCAGTTCTTC,CASSKFGDRSSYNEQFF
-,TRBJ1-5,12,-,TRBV30,TGTGCCTGGAGGGACGGCAATCAGCCCCAGCATTTT,CAWRDGNQPQHF
TRBD1,TRBJ1-1,15,many,TRBV6-2/TRBV6-3,TGTGCCAGCAGCCTTAAGAACAGGGGTTGGACTGAAGCTTTCTTT,CASSLKNRGWTEAFF
-,TRBJ1-1,16,-,TRBV27,TGTGCCAGCAGTTTACTGGGGCCAGGGATTAACACTGAAGCTTTCTTT,CASSLLGPGINTEAFF
-,TRBJ2-5,14,many,TRBV24-1,TGTGCCACCAGTGACTCACGGGGGGCGGAGACCCAGTACTTC,CATSDSRGAETQYF
-,TRBJ1-5,12,many,TRBV6-5,TGTGCCAGCAGTTACGTAACTCAGCCCCAGCATTTT,CASSYVTQPQHF
TRBD1,TRBJ2-1,14,-,TRBV2,TGTGCCAGCAACACGGGACAGGGCCAGAATGAGCAGTTCTTC,CASNTGQGQNEQFF
-,TRBJ2-3,16,-,TRBV12-3/TRBV12-4,TGTGCCAGCAGTTCCCTCACGGGGCCAGTCACAGATACGCAGTATTTT,CASSSLTGPVTDTQYF
-,TRBJ1-4,17,many,TRBV2,TGTGCCAGCAGTTTTCCTCGGGACAAATCAACTAATGAAAAACTGTTTTTT,CASSFPRDKSTNEKLFF
-,TRBJ1-2,13,few,TRBV9,TGTGCCAGCAGCGTTGCGGCAGACTATGGCTACACCTTC,CASSVAADYGYTF
TRBD1,TRBJ2-7,14,few,TRBV6-2/TRBV6-3,TGTGCCAGCAGTTATCCGGGACAGCGCTACGAGCAGTACTTC,CASSYPGQRYEQYF
-,TRBJ1-3,14,many,TRBV7-2,TGTGCCAGCAGCCAAGGGACTATTGGAAACACCATATATTTT,CASSQGTIGNTIYF
-,TRBJ1-1,13,-,TRBV2,TGTGCCAGCAGTGAATGGTTCAACACTGAAGCTTTCTTT,CASSEWFNTEAFF
-,TRBJ1-1,15,-,TRBV4-3,TGCGCCAGCAGCCAAGTTATAGGGATGAACACTGAAGCTTTCTTT,CASSQVIGMNTEAFF
-,TRBJ1-5,14,-,TRBV19,TGTGCCAGTAGACCGGACATTAGCAATCAGCCCCAGCATTTT,CASRPDISNQPQHF
-,TRBJ1-5,13,few,TRBV19,TGTGCCAGTAGTATAGGCGCTTCTCAGCCCCAGCATTTT,CASSIGASQPQHF
-,TRBJ2-5,14,many,TRBV11-1,TGTGCCAGCAGCCCGGTGGGGACCAGGGAGACCCAGTACTTC,CASSPVGTRETQYF
-,TRBJ2-4,14,-,TRBV20-1,TGCAGTGCTCCGGGAAGACTAGCCAAAAACATTCAGTACTTC,CSAPGRLAKNIQYF
TRBD1,TRBJ1-1,15,few,TRBV7-9,TGTGCCAGCAGCCCGCCGACAGGGATTGGGACTGAAGCTTTCTTT,CASSPPTGIGTEAFF
TRBD1,TRBJ2-2,15,-,TRBV29-1,TGCAGCGTGCCCGGGACAGGGGCGAACACCGGGGAGCTGTTTTTT,CSVPGTGANTGELFF
-,TRBJ2-1,14,few,TRBV20-1,TGCAGTGCCCGGCCGGCGGAAGTCTACAATGAGCAGTTCTTC,CSARPAEVYNEQFF
-,TRBJ2-3,13,-,TRBV7-3,TGTGCCAGCAGCACTCGCCACGCAGATACGCAGTATTTT,CASSTRHADTQYF
-,TRBJ1-5,13,few,TRBV19,TGTGCCAGTACCCAGGGTATCAATCAGCCCCAGCATTTT,CASTQGINQPQHF
-,TRBJ2-7,17,many,TRBV6-6,TGTGCCAGCAGTTACTCGAGTTCGGCAACAGTGGCCTACGAGCAGTACTTC,CASSYSSSATVAYEQYF
-,TRBJ2-2,18,-,TRBV9,TGTGCCAGCAGCGTAGCTTTTATTGGGGCAGGGAACACCGGGGAGCTGTTTTTT,CASSVAFIGAGNTGELFF
-,TRBJ2-7,11,many,TRBV20-1,TGCAGTGCTACTTCTTTAGACGAGCAGTACTTC,CSATSLDEQYF
-,TRBJ1-4,14,few,TRBV7-8,TGTGCCAGCAGCATTAGGGGTGCTAATGAAAAACTGTTTTTT,CASSIRGANEKLFF
-,TRBJ1-3,16,many,TRBV28,TGTGCCAGCAGCCCGATAAACCCTCTGGTCGGAAACACCATATATTTT,CASSPINPLVGNTIYF